This T cell receptor beta chain was found in a study of blood T cell repertoires in COVID-19. Study background: From T cells, B-cell-depleted T cells, or PBMCs came the material, which was cDNA or gDNA.

Original analysis: Amplification from reference gene primers served as the basis for estimated nucleated cell counts. Measured with immunoSEQ multiplex PCR; TCRdb has only the in-frame clones, and not every one. The V and J calls and clone size are taken from that table; D and trimming were inferred from the DNA. The top ten clones hold 3.6% of a sample with roughly 280,000 clones, about 88% of them seen once. V lost 1 base and J lost 8; bases outside the gene matches: 5. Germline CDR1 is GTSNPN and CDR2 is SVGIG (reference sequence). The CDR3 contains 13 residues. The chain couples TRBV30 to TRBJ1-5; 7 bases are shared with TRBD1. This TCR derives from a man aged 18 to 30 with active or convalescent COVID-19. Specimen: peripheral blood. The CDR3 nucleotides are TGTGCCTGGAGTGAGGGGGCGTGGGAGCCCCAGCATTTT. This sequence encodes CAWSEGAWEPQHF.